What follows is one TCR beta chain and its context. Its matching antigen is unknown. The sample is drawn from a study of OX40 agonist ivuxolimab in advanced cancers. Study-level background: Among those enrolled, mean age was approximately 62 years (range roughly 20 to 80) and 75% to 85% were male. Having had anti-PD-1, anti-PD-L1 or anti-CTLA-4 therapy before was allowed, and 40% to 45% had some.

CDR1 SGHNT and CDR2 YENEEA come from the germline V gene. Trimming took off 4 bases at V and 0 bases at J, with 3 bases between the two ends. The CDR3 covers 12 residues. Profiling relied on immunoSEQ multiplex PCR, and the TCRdb table lists in-frame clones only, not all of them. The sample carries more than 45,000 clones, around nine tenths recorded once. Findings of the study overall: Several nonresponders also turned out to have low normalized T-cell clonal expansion. Clonal expansion was seen in CD4+ and CD8+ blood T cells by week 6 at 0.1 to 3.0 mg/kg.

The sequence derives from an adult with an advanced solid tumor such as melanoma, head and neck, liver or kidney cancer. Sequencing used CD4+ or CD8+ T cells sorted from blood, obtained in a trial of the OX40 agonist ivuxolimab. The chain couples TRBV11-3 to TRBJ2-5; D not certain. In DNA form, the CDR3 reads TGTGCCAGCAGCTGGGACCAAGAGACCCAGTACTTC. This translates into CASSWDQETQYF.